This TCR beta chain came from a study of blood T cell repertoires in COVID-19. Assay used: immunoSEQ multiplex PCR; TCRdb lists only in-frame clones, some missing. The data contain about 170,000 clones, more than 85% of them singletons. CDR3 size: 14 residues. V lost 4 bases, J lost 4 bases, and 6 bases stayed unmatched. Germline CDR1 reads SGHNT; CDR2 reads YYREEE (reference sequence). This receptor was identified in a woman aged 80 or older in a cohort sampled during active or convalescent COVID-19. The V call is TRBV5-4, the J call TRBJ1-2; 8 bases line up with TRBD1. The sample consisted of peripheral blood. CDR3 protein: CASSQTGGGYGYTF. In DNA, the CDR3 is TGTGCCAGCAGCCAAACAGGGGGAGGCTATGGCTACACCTTC.